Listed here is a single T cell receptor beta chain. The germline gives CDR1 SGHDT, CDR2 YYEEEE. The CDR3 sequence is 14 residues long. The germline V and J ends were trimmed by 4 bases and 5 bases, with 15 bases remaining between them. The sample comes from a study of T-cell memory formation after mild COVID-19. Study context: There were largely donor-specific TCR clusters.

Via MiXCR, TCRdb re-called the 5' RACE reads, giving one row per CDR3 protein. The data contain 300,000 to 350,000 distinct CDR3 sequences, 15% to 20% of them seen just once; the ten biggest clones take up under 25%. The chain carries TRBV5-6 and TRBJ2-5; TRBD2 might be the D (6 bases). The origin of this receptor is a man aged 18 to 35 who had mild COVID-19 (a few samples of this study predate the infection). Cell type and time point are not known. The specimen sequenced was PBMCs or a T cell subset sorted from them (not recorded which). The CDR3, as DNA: TGTGCCAGCAGCCCCGGGTATGGGAGGGAGACCCAGTACTTC. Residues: CASSPGYGRETQYF.